This T cell receptor (beta chain) is from a study of identical twins (dated by TCRdb to the mid-2010s). Study-level background: The study deep-sequenced TCR alpha and beta repertoires from monozygotic twins, unrelated adults of various ages and cord blood to test whether fetal clonotypes persist. Replicate twin experiments were performed at different times using different library preparation protocols to rule out contamination.

Library prep was done by 5' RACE. The instrument given in TCRdb is Illumina HiSeq 2000. A universal primer binding site was added through template switching, and the final cDNA carried a unique molecular identifier so that TCR cDNA molecules could be counted accurately. Specific primers in the conserved constant-segment region were used to synthesize first-strand cDNA for TCR alpha and beta chains. To control for contamination, every cDNA library was double barcoded, receiving both a SMART-Mk sample barcode and Illumina barcodes. TruSeq adapter sequences along with Illumina sample barcodes were introduced in two successive PCR steps. The TCR alpha and beta cDNA libraries were sequenced on the Illumina HiSeq platform using custom primers. On the authors' methods: MiGEC was used to process raw reads and extract unique molecular identifiers, and MiXCR was used to find CDR3 positions. For each individual, recombination models were inferred using an EM algorithm with the repgenHMM and IGoR tools. Shared clonotype analysis was performed with the tcR package in R, normalizing sharing by the product of cloneset sizes. To study raw recombination without the effects of thymic and clonal selection, out-of-frame nonproductive sequences were analyzed. The raw public reads went through TCRdb reprocessing: fastp at Q25, MiXCR clone calling, in-frame beta chains kept. One record per CDR3 amino acid sequence lists the most common genes and DNA. These V and J calls rely on TCRdb rather than the paper's analysis. The sample table records more than 1.5 million distinct CDR3 sequences; 25% to 35% of these occur just once. Of the sample, more than 0.25% is held by the ten largest clones.

There are 11 amino acids in the CDR3, from cysteine to phenylalanine inclusive. Solely the CDR3 DNA is kept, with 33 bases framed from the first base. According to the germline V gene, CDR1 reads SQVTM and CDR2 reads ANQGSEA. The junction shows trimming of 6 bases on V and 6 bases on J, plus 9 bases between the germline ends. Every donor in the study was a healthy Caucasian. In its sample, this clonotype was seen a few times. Its target antigen remains unknown. No qualities accompany the bases; no much larger clone lies one base away. The research as a whole found: In monozygotic twins, out-of-frame TCR alpha sharing was systematically underestimated by recombination models, although the models agreed with sharing between unrelated individuals. Abundant cord blood beta clonotypes had fewer insertions, young adult naive repertoires showed a similar but weaker trend, and memory repertoires showed no such trend. Invariant T cells such as MAIT and iNKT could partly confound zero-insertion analyses, although diverse VJ usage argued against such confounding for most clonotypes. Compared with coincidental sharing between unrelated individuals, out-of-frame TCR alpha sequences shared between twins had an excess of sequences with low generation probability. Because the same donors could not be followed over many years, the conclusions depended on cross-sectional statistical analysis. A weaker excess of twin sharing was found in beta out-of-frame sequences because the signal-to-noise ratio was lowered by fewer shared sequences.

This TCR was recovered from a newborn girl in good health. The chain links TRBV29-1 with TRBJ2-1; the D gene is unclear. Sequencing was performed on cord blood. Here is the DNA: TGCAGCGTGATAGATTCCAATGAGCAGTTCTTC. This gives the protein CSVIDSNEQFF.